The 24 T cell receptor beta chains below come from one sample, sequenced in a study of PD-L1 blockade in urothelial cancer. Only in-frame clones appear in the TCRdb table, and some are missing; sequencing was by immunoSEQ multiplex PCR. Among just under 65,000 clones listed, over 75% were seen once. As for time point: pretreatment peripheral blood. The input for sequencing was PBMCs, taken around atezolizumab (anti-PD-L1) treatment. The receptors come from an older man with urothelial cancer.

The chain recombines TRBV6-1 with TRBJ1-1; TRBD1 matches 7 bases. The CDR3 extends over 12 amino acids. Germline V CDR1 and CDR2: MNHNS, SASEGT. V lost 5 bases, J lost 6 bases, and 3 bases stayed unmatched. The chain's CDR3 is CASSPRGAEAFF. Here the CDR3 DNA reads TGTGCCAGCAGTCCCAGGGGGGCTGAAGCTTTCTTT.

The V call is TRBV19, the J call TRBJ1-4, with D unresolved. The V and J ends lost 3 bases and 5 bases respectively, with 10 bases between them. The CDR3 is 14 amino acids. Germline loops: CDR1 LNHDA, CDR2 SQIVND (reference sequence). The CDR3 loop reads CASSMTAINEKLFF. In nucleotides, the CDR3 is TGTGCCAGTAGTATGACTGCTATAAATGAAAAACTGTTTTTT.

This clone has more than one count but fewer than ten. The J gene is TRBJ2-3, the V gene TRBV14, with 11 bases aligning to TRBD2. V shed 3 bases, J shed 0 bases, and the junction held 8 bases outside the gene matches. This CDR3 is built from 18 residues. Germline assignment: CDR1 SGHDN and CDR2 FVKESK. CDR3 residues: CASSHLATSGRSTDTQYF. The CDR3 DNA reads as TGTGCCAGCAGCCACCTTGCAACTAGCGGGAGAAGCACAGATACGCAGTATTTT.

The CDR3 spells CASSISSAGELFF. CDR3 nucleotide sequence: TGTGCCAGTAGTATTTCGTCGGCCGGGGAGCTGTTTTTT. This rearrangement joins TRBV19 to TRBJ2-2; D is undetermined. Germline CDR1 and CDR2: LNHDA and SQIVND (reference sequence). This CDR3 is 13 amino acids long. Trimming took 3 bases from V and 6 from J, leaving 8 bases between them.

The chain has TRBV4-2 and TRBJ2-5; D perhaps matches TRBD2 (7 bases). Trimming left V 4 bases short and J 5 bases short, with 14 bases between. Germline V gene sequence: CDR1 LGHNA, CDR2 YNFKEQ. CDR3 length: 14 residues. The CDR3 sequence is CASSPNREGETQYF. CDR3 in DNA: TGTGCCAGCAGCCCAAACAGGGAGGGGGAGACCCAGTACTTC.

The chain uses TRBV28 and TRBJ2-1, with 9 bases identical to TRBD2. CDR3 length: 15 residues. Losses at the gene ends were 3 bases for V and 9 bases for J; bases not matched to a gene: 9. Germline V CDR1 and CDR2: MDHEN, SYDVKM. The CDR3 sequence: CASSLPSGIVGEQFF. The CDR3 nucleotides read TGTGCCAGCAGTTTGCCTAGCGGGATAGTGGGTGAGCAGTTCTTC.

This clone was detected once. This chain connects TRBV5-4 to TRBJ2-1; TRBD1 is a possible D gene (5 bases). CDR3 length: 13 amino acids. Germline V lookup: CDR1 SGHNT, CDR2 YYREEE (reference sequence). The V end was cut by 4 bases, the J end by 6 bases, with 11 bases between. As DNA, the CDR3 is TGTGCCAGCAGCCATGACAGCCGCAATGAGCAGTTCTTC. Translated, it gives CASSHDSRNEQFF.

The rearrangement uses TRBV9 and TRBJ2-7; possible D gene TRBD2, 6 bases. The V gene lost 2 bases and the J gene lost 5 bases, with 17 bases spanning the gap. This CDR3 is 15 amino acids long. CDR1 is SGDLS, CDR2 YYNGEE, per germline. CDR3 loop: CASSVSGTDINEQYF. The DNA for the CDR3 is TGTGCCAGCAGCGTTAGCGGAACGGATATCAACGAGCAGTACTTC.

This sequence joins TRBV28 and TRBJ2-2; D is possibly TRBD2 (6 bases). This CDR3 is built from 13 residues. Trimming removed 11 bases at V and 3 bases at J, with 13 bases between. The germline V gene has CDR1 MDHEN and CDR2 SYDVKM. The CDR3 coding sequence is TGTGCCGCGGGACGAGAGGACACCGGGGAGCTGTTTTTT. Protein sequence: CAAGREDTGELFF.

The chain couples TRBV11-2 to TRBJ2-1, with D perhaps TRBD2 (5 bases). The CDR3 extends over 13 amino acids. Germline V gives CDR1 SGHAT, CDR2 FQNNGV. The germline V and J ends were trimmed by 4 bases and 9 bases, with 13 bases remaining between them. Written as DNA, the CDR3 is TGTGCCAGCAGCTCCCAGGAGGCCGGTGAGCAGTTCTTC. Protein sequence: CASSSQEAGEQFF.

The V gene is TRBV12-5, the J gene TRBJ1-1; 7 bases are shared with TRBD1. The ends lost 4 bases at V and 9 bases at J; junction bases unmatched: 5. Germline V CDR1 and CDR2: LGHNT, FRNRAP. CDR3 length: 12 amino acids. For the CDR3, the DNA is TGTGCTAGTGGTTATGACAGGGAGCAAGCTTTCTTT. As protein: CASGYDREQAFF.

In its sample, this clone is medium-sized. This rearrangement joins TRBV4-3 to TRBJ2-2, with a weak D call TRBD1 (7 bases). Germline assignment: CDR1 LGHNA and CDR2 YSLEER. The CDR3 length is 18 residues. V was pared by 0 bases and J by 5 bases, with 19 bases between. CDR3 in DNA: TGCGCCAGCAGCCAAGATGCCCCAGGGGGGCGAGGGACCGGGGAGCTGTTTTTT. Translated, it gives CASSQDAPGGRGTGELFF.

The sample holds one count of this clone. V is TRBV25-1 and J is TRBJ1-5, with TRBD1 matching over 8 bases. V dropped 4 bases and J dropped 6; count of bases not matched to a gene: 5. CDR1 and CDR2 from the germline V gene are MGHDK and SYGVNS. This CDR3 region has 14 residues. The CDR3 spells CASSVGTGGQPQHF. As DNA, the CDR3 is TGTGCCAGCAGTGTTGGAACAGGGGGTCAGCCCCAGCATTTT.

The genes are TRBV19 and TRBJ2-1, with 7 nucleotides matching TRBD2. Trimming took 3 bases from V and 7 from J; bases not matched to a gene: 9. The CDR3 consists of 15 residues. CDR1 is LNHDA, CDR2 SQIVND, per germline (reference sequence). The CDR3 region is CASSISRENTNEQFF. CDR3 nucleotides: TGTGCCAGTAGTATTTCGCGGGAGAATACGAATGAGCAGTTCTTC.

V gene TRBV21-1 combines with J gene TRBJ1-3; the D call TRBD1 from the table was never checked on the DNA. TRBV21-1 has pseudogene status. This CDR3 contains 12 residues. The CDR3 DNA is TGTGCCAGCGGGGCGGCTGGAAACACCATATATTTT. Amino acid sequence: CASGAAGNTIYF.

This rearrangement joins TRBV4-3 to TRBJ2-2; D perhaps matches TRBD2 (6 bases). This CDR3 region has 16 residues. Between the trimmed V and J ends, which lost 0 bases and 6 bases, there was a span of 14 bases. Germline V lookup: CDR1 LGHNA, CDR2 YSLEER. The CDR3 is CASSQDLGGTAGELFF. The CDR3 DNA sequence: TGCGCCAGCAGCCAAGATTTAGGAGGGACCGCCGGGGAGCTGTTTTTT.

The chain joins TRBV5-1 to TRBJ1-2; 7 bases line up with TRBD1. The CDR3 has 14 residues. With V trimmed by 4 bases and J by 4 bases, 7 bases remained unmatched. CDR1 and CDR2 from the germline V gene are SGHRS and YFSETQ. The CDR3 loop reads CASSPGGGGYGYTF. CDR3 DNA sequence: TGCGCCAGCAGCCCCGGAGGGGGCGGCTATGGCTACACCTTC.

This sequence joins TRBV5-5 and TRBJ1-1; D is uncertain. Germline-derived CDR1 and CDR2 are SGHKS and YYEKEE (reference sequence). This CDR3 contains 14 residues. The V end was cut by 4 bases, the J end by 1 base, with 11 bases between. The CDR3 region is CASSPSARNTEAFF. In nucleotides, the CDR3 is TGTGCCAGCAGCCCAAGCGCTAGGAACACTGAAGCTTTCTTT.

This clone was seen only once. J is TRBJ2-1 and V is TRBV5-1; D uncertain. CDR1 SGHRS and CDR2 YFSETQ come from the germline V gene. The CDR3 runs to 14 residues. Between the trimmed V and J ends, which lost 4 bases and 8 bases, there was a span of 16 bases. The CDR3 protein is CASSPSTGRDEQFF. CDR3 nucleotides: TGCGCCAGCAGCCCGTCGACTGGCCGTGATGAGCAGTTCTTC. Full variable domain (rest looked up from reference TRBV5-1 and TRBJ2-1): KAGVTQTPRYLIKTRGQQVTLSCSPISGHRSVSWYQQTPGQGLQFLFEYFSETQRNKGNFPGRFSGRQFSNSRSEMNVSTLELGDSALYLCASSPSTGRDEQFFGPGTRLTVL.

J is TRBJ2-1 and V is TRBV30; D is possibly TRBD2 (5 bases). The ends were cut back, 5 bases at V and 6 bases at J, with 8 bases in the middle. The CDR3 sequence is 11 residues long. Germline CDR1 reads GTSNPN; CDR2 reads SVGIG (reference sequence). CDR3 nucleotide sequence: TGTGCCTGGGCCGAGGGCAATGAGCAGTTCTTC. Amino acids: CAWAEGNEQFF.

The chain carries TRBV9 and TRBJ2-3, with D perhaps matching TRBD2 (5 bases). Germline assignment: CDR1 SGDLS and CDR2 YYNGEE. The CDR3 loop spans 16 amino acids. V gave up 3 bases and J gave up 2 bases, with 16 bases separating them. The CDR3 spells CASSGDGSGSTDTQYF. Written as DNA, the CDR3 is TGTGCCAGCAGCGGCGATGGATCGGGGTCCACAGATACGCAGTATTTT.

The chain links TRBV7-8 to TRBJ2-1, with 11 bases identical to TRBD1. There are 18 residues in the CDR3. The V gene end was trimmed by 5 bases and the J gene end by 5 bases; junction bases not matched to a gene: 14. CDR1 and CDR2 (germline): SGHVS, FQNEAQ. CDR3 in amino acids: CASSHRAYSGQGDNEQFF. CDR3 DNA: TGTGCCAGCAGCCATAGGGCCTACTCGGGACAGGGGGACAATGAGCAGTTCTTC.

V and J are TRBV10-2 and TRBJ2-7, with 7 positions matching TRBD1. From germline, CDR1 is WSHSY and CDR2 SAAADI. CDR3 length: 14 residues. Losses at the gene ends were 4 bases for V and 0 bases for J; bases not matched to a gene: 3. The CDR3 reads CASSGGQSSYEQYF. The CDR3 DNA reads TGCGCCAGCAGTGGGGGACAGAGCTCCTACGAGCAGTACTTC.

This rearrangement joins TRBV5-1 to TRBJ2-2; D perhaps matches TRBD1 (6 bases). The V gene's germline CDR1 is SGHRS and CDR2 YFSETQ. V lost 3 bases, J lost 0 bases, and 9 bases lay in between. This CDR3 is built from 15 residues. CDR3 sequence: CASSSDRTNTGELFF. CDR3 in DNA: TGCGCCAGCAGCTCTGACAGGACGAACACCGGGGAGCTGTTTTTT.